This passage covers 8 T cell receptor beta chains from one sample sequenced in a study of OX40 agonist ivuxolimab in advanced cancers. Profiled with immunoSEQ multiplex PCR; TCRdb holds only in-frame clones, not every one. The data hold roughly 90,000 clones, with roughly 90% observed a single time. The sample in question was CD4+ or CD8+ T cells sorted from blood, obtained in a trial of the OX40 agonist ivuxolimab. These receptors were obtained from an adult with an advanced solid tumor such as melanoma, head and neck, liver or kidney cancer.

The rearrangement joins TRBV18 to TRBJ2-6, with D maybe TRBD1 (6 bases). The germline V gene encodes CDR1 KGHSH and CDR2 LQKENI. The CDR3 is 16 amino acids. Deletions cut 1 base from V and 4 bases from J, with 11 bases between. CDR3 nucleotides: TGTGCCAGCTCACCACAGGCAGGGGCCGGGGCCAACGTCCTGACTTTC. Encoded protein: CASSPQAGAGANVLTF.

The chain joins TRBV9 to TRBJ2-7; D assignment may be TRBD1 or TRBD2 (6 bases each). Germline V gene sequence: CDR1 SGDLS, CDR2 YYNGEE. This CDR3 has 15 residues. Trimming removed 4 bases at V and 1 base at J, with 15 bases between. The CDR3 DNA follows: TGTGCCAGCAGCCGAGGGGGAGCGGGTTCCTACGAGCAGTACTTC. Its protein is CASSRGGAGSYEQYF.

This chain joins TRBV6-6 and TRBJ2-7; 8 bases agree with TRBD1. J was trimmed by 1 base and V by 4 bases; bases with no gene match: 9. Germline CDR1 and CDR2: MNHNY and SVGAGI (reference sequence). The CDR3 sequence is 16 residues long. Here the CDR3 DNA reads TGTGCCAGCAGTTCCACAGACAGGGGAGGTTCCTACGAGCAGTACTTC. It yields the protein CASSSTDRGGSYEQYF.

The J gene is TRBJ2-7, the V gene TRBV6-5, with no clear D. The CDR3 is made up of 13 amino acids. V shed 6 bases and J shed 5 bases, with 14 bases lying between them. Per the germline V gene, CDR1 is MNHEY and CDR2 is SVGAGI. The CDR3 DNA follows: TGTGCCAGCAGCCCGGCCCGGACCCACGAGCAGTACTTC. The encoded protein is CASSPARTHEQYF.

Here the CDR3 reads CATRLAGHTGELFF. In DNA form, the CDR3 reads TGTGCCACAAGACTAGCGGGGCACACCGGGGAGCTGTTTTTT. The V gene is TRBV27, the J gene TRBJ2-2; 11 positions match TRBD2. The CDR3 contains 14 residues. J was trimmed by 3 bases and V by 10 bases; bases with no gene match: 4. Per the germline V gene, CDR1 is MNHEY and CDR2 is SMNVEV (reference sequence).

The V call is TRBV6-5, the J call TRBJ2-5, with D hard to call. There are 12 residues in the CDR3. Germline CDR1 reads MNHEY; CDR2 reads SVGAGI. V lost 0 bases to trimming and J lost 5 bases, with 4 bases between them. CDR3 loop: CASSYSMETQYF. Written as DNA, the CDR3 is TGTGCCAGCAGTTACTCGATGGAGACCCAGTACTTC.

This clone was counted once. The genes are TRBV7-9 and TRBJ2-7; D may be TRBD1 (6 bases). The CDR3 totals 15 residues. Germline CDR1 is SEHNR and CDR2 is FQNEAQ (reference sequence). The V end lost 1 base, the J end lost 4 bases, and 14 bases lay between the germline ends. CDR3: CASSLEHRDRYEQYF. In DNA form, the CDR3 reads TGTGCCAGCAGCTTAGAGCACAGGGATCGGTACGAGCAGTACTTC.

The CDR3 nucleotides read TGCGCCAGCAGCTTGGGGGATCAGGGCTGGGCTGAAGCTTTCTTT. The encoded protein is CASSLGDQGWAEAFF. This sequence joins TRBV5-1 and TRBJ1-1, with a tentative D call TRBD1 (5 bases). The CDR3 extends over 15 amino acids. The V end was cut by 0 bases, the J end by 6 bases, with 15 bases between. Germline CDR1 is SGHRS and CDR2 is YFSETQ.